A single sample gave rise to the 26 T cell receptor beta chains below, sequenced in a study of Graves' ophthalmopathy and Graves' hyperthyroidism. Amplification from RNA transcripts yielded the TCR beta CDR3 regions. HTBI primers served in a first-round RT-PCR, which a second-round multiplex PCR followed. TCRdb reprocessed the multiplex PCR reads with MiXCR, giving one entry per CDR3 protein. The sample consists of almost 400,000 distinct CDR3 sequences, about a sixth of them appearing once. Input material: peripheral blood. Source of these receptors: a woman aged 18-29 years with Graves' ophthalmopathy.

The table lists this clonotype with many counts. The chain couples TRBV28 to TRBJ2-2, with TRBD2 identical over 12 bases. The CDR3 has 16 amino acids. V shed 3 bases, J shed 1 base, and the junction held 0 bases outside the gene matches. Germline V gene lookup returns CDR1 MDHEN and CDR2 SYDVKM. The CDR3 region is CASSLTSGGNTGELFF. Here the CDR3 DNA reads TGTGCCAGCAGTTTGACTAGCGGGGGGAACACCGGGGAGCTGTTTTTT.

The chain joins TRBV28 to TRBJ2-5; D might be TRBD1 (5 bases). Per the germline V gene, CDR1 is MDHEN and CDR2 is SYDVKM. The ends were cut back, 6 bases at V and 5 bases at J, with 13 bases in the middle. This CDR3 contains 13 residues. CDR3 residues: CASRTPGAETQYF. The CDR3 nucleotides are TGTGCCAGCAGGACCCCTGGGGCCGAGACCCAGTACTTC.

Comments on this clonotype: One end of the junction does not line up with germline, which may come from a read error. V gene TRBV6-1 combines with J gene TRBJ2-4, with 9 bases fitting TRBD2. The CDR3 consists of 14 residues. Germline assignment: CDR1 MNHNS and CDR2 SASEGT. The CDR3 reads CASSPGGGTSPLGF. The CDR3 DNA is TGTGCCAGCAGTCCCGGAGGTGGGACTAGCCCCTTGGGATTC.

This clonotype was seen repeatedly, ten times or more. This rearrangement joins TRBV12-3 or TRBV12-4 to TRBJ2-2; 10 positions agree with TRBD1. The length of the CDR3 is 13 residues. With V trimmed by 6 bases and J by 6 bases, 1 base remained unmatched. As DNA, the CDR3 is TGTGCCAGCAGGGGGACAGGGGCCGGGGAGCTGTTTTTT. Amino acid sequence: CASRGTGAGELFF.

This chain links TRBV6-5 with TRBJ1-1; maybe TRBD1 (6 bases). Germline V gene data show CDR1 as MNHEY and CDR2 as SVGAGI. The CDR3 spans 13 residues. Trimming removed 4 bases at V and 3 bases at J, with 9 bases between. The CDR3 bases are TGTGCCAGCAGTTCCCCAGGGGACACTGAAGCTTTCTTT. Protein product: CASSSPGDTEAFF.

Many counts were recorded for this clonotype. CDR3: CASSPREGTEAFF. CDR3 DNA sequence: TGTGCCAGCAGCCCCAGGGAGGGCACTGAAGCTTTCTTT. The chain combines TRBV12-3 or TRBV12-4 with TRBJ1-1; possibly TRBD1 for D (5 bases). The CDR3 is 13 residues long. Trimming took off 6 bases at V and 4 bases at J, with 12 bases between the two ends.

This clonotype was recorded once. CDR3 loop: CASKGKLNTEAFF. For the CDR3, the DNA is TGTGCCAGTAAGGGAAAACTGAACACTGAAGCTTTCTTT. The rearrangement joins TRBV19 to TRBJ1-1; D remains unclear. V was pared by 7 bases and J by 0 bases, with 9 bases between. CDR1 LNHDA and CDR2 SQIVND come from the germline V gene (reference sequence). The CDR3 is 13 amino acids.

Many counts were recorded for this clonotype. The rearrangement uses TRBV30 and TRBJ2-5; TRBD2 matches 7 bases. Germline CDR1 GTSNPN, CDR2 SVGIG (reference sequence). The CDR3 consists of 16 residues. The ends lost 1 base at V and 4 bases at J; junction bases unmatched: 12. The CDR3 DNA reads TGTGCCTGGAGTGGGGCATGGCGGGAGATTCGAGAGACCCAGTACTTC. This gives the protein CAWSGAWREIRETQYF.

This clonotype came up many times. The chain carries TRBV2 and TRBJ2-7, with 8 bases fitting TRBD1. Trimming took 4 bases from V and 2 from J; bases not matched to a gene: 7. Per germline, CDR1 SNHLY and CDR2 FYNNEI. CDR3 length: 15 residues. The CDR3 DNA is TGTGCCAGCAGTGGACTCGGGACAGGCACCTACGAGCAGTACTTC. Translated, it gives CASSGLGTGTYEQYF.

This clonotype was detected ten times or more. V and J are TRBV27 and TRBJ2-7; weak D call: TRBD2 (6 bases). V lost 3 bases to trimming and J lost 5 bases, with 17 bases between them. Germline V gene data show CDR1 as MNHEY and CDR2 as SMNVEV (reference sequence). CDR3 length equals 15 residues. The CDR3 DNA reads TGTGCCAGCAGTTTGAGAGGGCGGGACGTCGACGAGCAGTACTTC. Residues: CASSLRGRDVDEQYF.

The sample holds many counts of this clonotype. The chain links TRBV6-2 or TRBV6-3 to TRBJ1-2; the D gene is possibly TRBD1 (5 bases). This CDR3 spans 14 amino acids. V gave up 2 bases and J gave up 5 bases, with 12 bases separating them. Per germline, CDR1 MNHEY and CDR2 SVGEGT. CDR3 amino acids: CASSYSGARYGYTF. The CDR3 DNA is TGTGCCAGCAGTTACAGCGGGGCCAGGTATGGCTACACCTTC.

This clonotype was seen ten or more times. The V call is TRBV9, the J call TRBJ1-1; no reliable D call. This CDR3 comprises 12 residues. Germline CDR1 and CDR2: SGDLS and YYNGEE. Deletions cut 3 bases from V and 5 bases from J, with 8 bases between. The CDR3 DNA sequence: TGTGCCAGCAGCGAGCCACGGACTGAAGCTTTCTTT. Amino acids: CASSEPRTEAFF.

This clonotype was observed many times. The chain joins TRBV28 to TRBJ2-7, with D perhaps matching TRBD1 (6 bases). Trimming took off 1 base at V and 2 bases at J, with 12 bases between the two ends. This CDR3 region has 15 residues. The germline CDR1 and CDR2 sequences are MDHEN and SYDVKM. As DNA, the CDR3 is TGTGCCAGCAGTTTATTGGGACAACAAGCCTACGAGCAGTACTTC. Translating it yields CASSLLGQQAYEQYF.

A note on this clonotype: Mismatch with germline at one junction end may stem from a read error. The J gene is TRBJ2-7, the V gene TRBV6-1; D is tentatively TRBD1 or TRBD2 (5 bases each). This CDR3 comprises 14 residues. Germline V gene lookup returns CDR1 MNHNS and CDR2 SASEGT. CDR3 amino acids: CASSEPLGTYEQCF. The DNA of the CDR3 is TGTGCCAGCAGTGAACCTCTGGGGACCTACGAGCAGTGCTTC.

This clonotype was counted ten times or more. V is TRBV6-5 and J is TRBJ2-7; tentatively, D is TRBD2 (5 bases). The germline gives CDR1 MNHEY, CDR2 SVGAGI. This CDR3 spans 13 amino acids. V was trimmed by 2 bases and J by 6 bases, leaving 11 bases between them. The CDR3 bases are TGTGCCAGCAGTTACAACGGGGAATCCGAGCAGTACTTC. Its translation is CASSYNGESEQYF.

This clonotype was seen only a few times. One end of the junction fails to match germline, which may point to a read error. V is TRBV7-2 and J is TRBJ1-6, with D possibly matching TRBD1 (6 bases). Germline CDR1 and CDR2: SGHTA and FQGNSA. This CDR3 spans 15 amino acids. CDR3 in DNA: TGTGGCAGCAGCCAGGGTGACAGGAGCAATTCACCCCTCCACTTT. Protein: CGSSQGDRSNSPLHF.

The chain employs TRBV19 and TRBJ1-2, with D possibly matching TRBD1 (6 bases). Deletions cut 7 bases from V and 3 bases from J, with 18 bases between. Germline lookup yields CDR1 LNHDA and CDR2 SQIVND (reference sequence). The CDR3 sequence is 15 residues long. CDR3 in DNA: TGTGCCAGTACCGAAGGGACACCCAATGACTATGGCTACACCTTC. It translates to CASTEGTPNDYGYTF. The complete variable domain, with remaining parts taken from reference TRBV19 and TRBJ1-2, reads DGGITQSPKYLFRKEGQNVTLSCEQNLNHDAMYWYRQDPGQGLRLIYYSQIVNDFQKGDIAEGYSVSREKKESFPLTVTSAQKNPTAFYLCASTEGTPNDYGYTFGSGTRLTVV.

This clonotype was observed at least ten times. The chain employs TRBV20-1 and TRBJ2-7; tentative D call: TRBD1 (5 bases). Trimming left V 0 bases short and J 3 bases short, with 18 bases between. This CDR3 region has 16 residues. Germline V gene data show CDR1 as DFQATT and CDR2 as SNEGSKA (reference sequence). This chain's CDR3 is CSARDSHGATFYEQYF. CDR3 nucleotides: TGCAGTGCTAGAGATTCCCATGGGGCTACCTTCTACGAGCAGTACTTC.

This clonotype has ten or more counts. J is TRBJ2-5 and V is TRBV28, with TRBD2 identical over 10 bases. In germline, CDR1 is MDHEN, CDR2 SYDVKM. The CDR3 covers 15 residues. The V and J ends lost 5 bases and 5 bases, in that order; junction bases with no gene match: 8. The CDR3 DNA follows: TGTGCCAGCAGTGAAACTAGCGGGATTGCGGAGACCCAGTACTTC. Translation: CASSETSGIAETQYF.

The sample holds many counts of this clonotype. The V call is TRBV20-1, the J call TRBJ2-7; TRBD2 agrees at 8 bases. The length of the CDR3 is 14 residues. Trimming at V came to 0 bases and at J to 7 bases, leaving 8 bases not matched to a gene. CDR1 and CDR2 from the germline V gene are DFQATT and SNEGSKA (reference sequence). The CDR3 DNA sequence: TGCAGTGCTAGAGATCCGGGAGCGGGAGAAGAGCAGTACTTC. The encoded protein is CSARDPGAGEEQYF.

This clonotype showed up many times. The chain uses TRBV6-1 and TRBJ2-7; the D gene is possibly TRBD2 (5 bases). The CDR3 length is 14 residues. V was trimmed by 7 bases and J by 4 bases, leaving 17 bases between them. Looked up from germline, CDR1 is MNHNS and CDR2 is SASEGT. CDR3 amino acids: CASTQDFFPYEQYF. The DNA of the CDR3 is TGTGCCAGCACCCAGGACTTCTTTCCTTACGAGCAGTACTTC.

Many counts were recorded for this clonotype. The V gene is TRBV7-3, the J gene TRBJ2-7; 10 nucleotides match TRBD2. Germline V gene data show CDR1 as SGHTA and CDR2 as FQGTGA. The CDR3 is made up of 20 amino acids. With V trimmed by 0 bases and J by 5 bases, 19 bases remained unmatched. This CDR3 is CASSLTIIGYAGLAKDEQYF. CDR3 coding DNA: TGTGCCAGCAGCTTAACTATTATAGGATACGCGGGACTAGCGAAAGACGAGCAGTACTTC.

V gene TRBV6-5 combines with J gene TRBJ1-5; maybe TRBD1 (5 bases). V lost 2 bases and J lost 6, with 8 bases in between. The CDR3 is 13 residues long. The V gene's germline CDR1 is MNHEY and CDR2 SVGAGI. This CDR3 reads CASSYQGLQPQHF. In DNA, the CDR3 is TGTGCCAGCAGTTACCAGGGTCTTCAGCCCCAGCATTTT.

In regard to this clonotype: The CDR3 does not close with the conserved phenylalanine or tryptophan, likely indicating a read error. The genes are TRBV6-2 or TRBV6-3 and TRBJ2-4; TRBD2 might be the D (6 bases). Trimming left V 4 bases short and J 6 bases short, with 13 bases between. Germline loops: CDR1 MNHEY, CDR2 SVGEGT. This CDR3 contains 14 residues. In DNA form, the CDR3 reads TGTGCCAGCAGTTCGGGAGTTGTTGGAAACATTCAGTACCTC. Amino acid sequence: CASSSGVVGNIQYL.

This clonotype occurred many times. The chain recombines TRBV7-8 with TRBJ1-6, with 7 bases matching TRBD1. This CDR3 has 16 amino acids. Losses at the gene ends were 5 bases for V and 6 bases for J; bases not matched to a gene: 10. CDR1 and CDR2 from the germline V gene are SGHVS and FQNEAQ. The CDR3 protein is CASSPRTGAGNSPLHF. DNA for the CDR3: TGTGCCAGCAGCCCCCGCACAGGGGCTGGTAATTCACCCCTCCACTTT.

Ten or more counts support this clonotype. V gene TRBV6-1 combines with J gene TRBJ2-7; a weak D match, TRBD1 (7 bases). Trimming took 5 bases from V and 1 from J, leaving 18 bases between them. The CDR3 length is 16 residues. The germline gives CDR1 MNHNS, CDR2 SASEGT. The CDR3, as DNA: TGTGCCAGCAGTCCCTCCCGGCGGGACAGTTCCTACGAGCAGTACTTC. As protein: CASSPSRRDSSYEQYF.